The sequence of this T cell receptor (beta chain) was determined in a study of T cells in Graves' hyperthyroidism and ophthalmopathy. TCR beta CDR3 regions were amplified from RNA. First-round RT-PCR of the TCR CDR3 relied on the HTBI primer set. TCRdb reanalysed the multiplex PCR reads using MiXCR and keeps one entry per CDR3 protein. The data show roughly 500,000 distinct CDR3 sequences, 46% seen once. Pregnant or lactating patients were excluded, as were those with uncontrolled infection or other autoimmune disease. Each diagnosis drew on symptoms, thyroxine, TRAb, thyroid ultrasound and orbital computed tomography findings. Remarks on this clonotype: Its cognate antigen is unknown.

CDR3 length equals 14 residues. Losses at the gene ends were 8 bases for V and 9 bases for J; bases not matched to a gene: 10. CDR1 SNHLY and CDR2 FYNNEI come from the germline V gene. Broader study findings: In the analysis, a 13 V-J model separated ophthalmopathy from stable hyperthyroidism. Expanded thyroid clonotypes (above 0.001) were mostly also found in blood.

V is TRBV2 and J is TRBJ1-6, with 7 bases matching TRBD1. The TCR was taken from an adult woman with Graves' disease, either hyperthyroidism or ophthalmopathy (not recorded which). Source material: peripheral blood or thyroid tissue (not recorded which). CDR3 protein: CASASWTGSSPLHF. In DNA form, the CDR3 reads TGTGCCAGCGCTTCCTGGACAGGTAGTTCACCCCTCCACTTT.